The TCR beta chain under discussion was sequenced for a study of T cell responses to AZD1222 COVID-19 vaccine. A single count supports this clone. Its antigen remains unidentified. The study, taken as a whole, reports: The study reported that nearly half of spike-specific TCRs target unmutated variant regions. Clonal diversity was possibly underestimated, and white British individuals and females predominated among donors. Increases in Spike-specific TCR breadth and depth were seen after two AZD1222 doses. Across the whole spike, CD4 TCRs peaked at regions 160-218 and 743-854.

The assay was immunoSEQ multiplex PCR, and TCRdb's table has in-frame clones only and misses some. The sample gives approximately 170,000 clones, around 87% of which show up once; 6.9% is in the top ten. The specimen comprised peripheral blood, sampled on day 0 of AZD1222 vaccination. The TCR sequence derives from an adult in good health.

Written as DNA, the CDR3 is TGTGCCAGCAGCCTAGGAGCCGCTGAAGCTTTCTTT. As protein: CASSLGAAEAFF. The rearrangement joins TRBV3-1 (or the pseudogene TRBV3-2) to TRBJ1-1, with D hard to call. The V end was cut by 4 bases, the J end by 6 bases, with 9 bases between. Germline V gene sequence: CDR1 LGHDT, CDR2 YNNKEL (reference sequence). The CDR3 consists of 12 residues.